These 5 T cell receptor beta chains came from one sample sequenced in a study of blood T cell repertoires in COVID-19. Here immunoSEQ multiplex PCR was the method, and the copy in TCRdb shows in-frame clones only, minus some. The sample lists 130,000 or so clones, roughly 69% occurring once. Sequencing was done on a sample of peripheral blood. The receptors originated from a woman aged 65 to 85 with acute or convalescent COVID-19.

The V call is TRBV7-2, the J call TRBJ2-3; 7 bases agree with TRBD2. Germline CDR1 and CDR2: SGHTA and FQGNSA. The CDR3 has 15 residues. V trimming: 3 bases; J trimming: 2 bases; junction bases outside the gene matches: 5. In DNA form, the CDR3 reads TGTGCCAGCAGCTTTCGGGGGAGGGCCACAGATACGCAGTATTTT. Its translation is CASSFRGRATDTQYF.

The rearrangement uses TRBV6-5 and TRBJ2-7; 10 bases agree with TRBD1. The CDR3 covers 15 residues. V dropped 5 bases and J dropped 6; count of bases not matched to a gene: 10. The germline V gene has CDR1 MNHEY and CDR2 SVGAGI. The CDR3 DNA sequence: TGTGCCAGCAGTAGACAGGGGGCGCGCGTAAGCGAGCAGTACTTC. Encoded protein: CASSRQGARVSEQYF.

The chain has TRBV7-2 and TRBJ2-7; perhaps TRBD1 as D (5 bases). CDR3 length: 14 residues. Per germline, CDR1 SGHTA and CDR2 FQGNSA. Trimming removed 7 bases from V and 6 bases from J, with 19 bases in between. CDR3 loop: CASNLQGVRGEQYF. As DNA, the CDR3 is TGTGCCAGCAACCTGCAGGGTGTCCGAGGCGAGCAGTACTTC.

V usage is TRBV7-8 and J usage is TRBJ2-7, with 7 bases matching TRBD1. The V segment lost 5 bases and the J segment 2 bases; nucleotides outside the gene matches: 9. There are 15 residues in the CDR3. Per germline, CDR1 SGHVS and CDR2 FQNEAQ. The CDR3 DNA reads as TGTGCCAGCAGCCCGACTCAGGGGGTACCCTACGAGCAGTACTTC. The encoded protein is CASSPTQGVPYEQYF.

V gene TRBV6-2 or TRBV6-3 combines with J gene TRBJ1-2; perhaps TRBD1 as D (5 bases). Germline V gene lookup returns CDR1 MNHEY and CDR2 SVGEGT. This CDR3 has 16 amino acids. V dropped 0 bases and J dropped 3 bases, with 14 bases sitting between them. CDR3 coding DNA: TGTGCCAGCAGTTACTCCCGGCGGGGAGGGGACTATGGCTACACCTTC. As protein: CASSYSRRGGDYGYTF.